What follows is one TCR beta chain and its context. Its cognate antigen is unknown. This specimen belongs to a study of siplizumab effects on memory and regulatory T cells. The protocol was immunoSEQ multiplex PCR, while the TCRdb copy is restricted to in-frame clones and leaves out a portion. The data hold some 100,000 clones, with over 85% observed a single time. The V end was cut by 3 bases, the J end by 5 bases, with 13 bases between. The CDR3 is 14 amino acids. CDR1 is MNHNS and CDR2 is SASEGT in the germline V gene. Regarding the study as a whole: Proliferating Tregs taken from siplizumab cultures were not shown to have a confirmed suppressive function.

This chain joins TRBV6-1 and TRBJ1-1; D is unclear. The receptor comes from a human donor in good health. The specimen sequenced was CD8+ T cells sorted from blood. The CDR3 DNA sequence: TGTGCCAGCAGTGACGGGAGGGAGTCTACTGAAGCTTTCTTT. Translating it yields CASSDGRESTEAFF.